These 32 T cell receptor beta chains were sequenced from one sample in a study of blood T cell repertoires in COVID-19. Clones were read by immunoSEQ multiplex PCR, and TCRdb kept only the in-frame ones, dropping some. The data show roughly 150,000 clones, with approximately 92% seen just once and around 14% held by the top ten. The material sequenced was peripheral blood. All receptors derive from a woman aged 35 to 49 with acute or convalescent COVID-19.

The chain employs TRBV5-1 and TRBJ1-4, with TRBD1 matching over 9 bases. With V trimmed by 4 bases and J by 12 bases, 13 bases remained unmatched. The CDR3 is made up of 15 amino acids. Germline V gene data show CDR1 as SGHRS and CDR2 as YFSETQ. DNA of the CDR3: TGCGCCAGCAGCCCAAGACAGGGGGTGGCTACGGAACTGTTTTTT. Its translation is CASSPRQGVATELFF.

This chain connects TRBV30 to TRBJ2-2, with D unclear. CDR3 length equals 17 residues. V dropped 1 base and J dropped 2 bases, with 17 bases sitting between them. CDR1 GTSNPN and CDR2 SVGIG come from the germline V gene (reference sequence). DNA for the CDR3: TGTGCCTGGAGTGCCGGAGAGGTACCATTTAACACCGGGGAGCTGTTTTTT. Amino acids: CAWSAGEVPFNTGELFF.

This clone has only a few counts. The same CDR3 also results from other DNA sequences found in this sample. The V and J genes are TRBV3-1 (or the pseudogene TRBV3-2) and TRBJ2-2; 7 bases fit TRBD2. CDR1 and CDR2 (germline): LGHDT, YNNKEL (reference sequence). This CDR3 is 15 amino acids long. After removal of 1 base from V and 4 bases from J, the junction contained 3 bases not matched to a gene. The CDR3 loop is CASSQVLAVTGELFF. The CDR3 DNA follows: TGTGCCAGCAGCCAAGTGCTAGCGGTCACCGGGGAGCTGTTTTTT.

This chain joins TRBV30 and TRBJ2-1; 14 positions match TRBD2. With 3 bases clipped from V and 3 bases from J, the junction kept 10 bases outside the gene matches. Germline CDR1 and CDR2: GTSNPN and SVGIG (reference sequence). The CDR3 totals 18 residues. DNA of the CDR3: TGTGCCTGGAGACCGGGACTAGCGGGAGTTCCGGGCTACAATGAGCAGTTCTTC. Protein: CAWRPGLAGVPGYNEQFF.

To note about this clone: The junction does not match germline at one end; this may be a read error. As DNA, the CDR3 is TGTGCCAGCAGTTCCGGGACTAGCGGCACCTACGAGCTGGTTTTC. Encoded protein: CASSSGTSGTYELVF. The chain has TRBV28 and TRBJ2-7, with TRBD2 matching 11 bases. This CDR3 region has 15 residues. Germline loops: CDR1 MDHEN, CDR2 SYDVKM.

This chain connects TRBV2 to TRBJ2-2; the D gene is possibly TRBD1 (6 bases). From germline, CDR1 is SNHLY and CDR2 FYNNEI. This CDR3 is 13 amino acids long. Trimming pared 6 bases from V and 6 bases from J, leaving 11 bases between. CDR3 protein: CASRQGRSGELFF. DNA for the CDR3: TGTGCCAGCAGACAGGGACGTTCCGGGGAGCTGTTTTTT.

The chain combines TRBV11-3 with TRBJ2-3; maybe TRBD2 (5 bases). The CDR3 is 14 amino acids. Per the germline V gene, CDR1 is SGHNT and CDR2 is YENEEA. Trimming left V 1 base short and J 2 bases short, with 7 bases between. CDR3 sequence reads: CASSLGRVTDTQYF. The CDR3 coding sequence is TGTGCCAGCAGCTTAGGGCGGGTCACAGATACGCAGTATTTT.

The chain couples TRBV30 to TRBJ1-2; 7 bases align to TRBD1. This CDR3 comprises 18 residues. Looked up from germline, CDR1 is GTSNPN and CDR2 is SVGIG (reference sequence). Germline trimming cut 0 bases from V and 2 bases from J; bases unmatched to any gene: 15. CDR3 sequence reads: CAWSVTGAHFPPNYGYTF. The DNA of the CDR3 is TGTGCCTGGAGTGTAACAGGGGCCCACTTTCCACCCAACTATGGCTACACCTTC.

The chain joins TRBV5-1 to TRBJ1-2; 9 nucleotides line up with TRBD1. The germline gives CDR1 SGHRS, CDR2 YFSETQ. Trimming at V came to 7 bases and at J to 13 bases, leaving 20 bases not matched to a gene. CDR3 length equals 15 residues. The CDR3 bases are TGCGCCAGCTCCTCCCCCGGGACAGGGTTTTCCGCGATCACCTTC. Its translation is CASSSPGTGFSAITF.

The J gene is TRBJ2-1, the V gene TRBV5-5; 11 nucleotides align to TRBD2. The CDR3 sequence is 15 residues long. The V gene's germline CDR1 is SGHKS and CDR2 YYEKEE (reference sequence). J lost 4 bases, V lost 4 bases, and 4 bases had no gene match. CDR3 protein: CASSPTSGSYNEQFF. Here the CDR3 DNA reads TGTGCCAGCAGCCCAACTAGCGGGAGTTACAATGAGCAGTTCTTC.

The chain carries TRBV6-5 and TRBJ2-2; 7 bases map to TRBD1. Germline V gives CDR1 MNHEY, CDR2 SVGAGI. The length of the CDR3 is 15 residues. The J segment lost 4 bases and the V segment lost 5 bases, leaving 7 bases of the junction unmatched. The CDR3 loop reads CASSTGQLLTGELFF. CDR3 coding DNA: TGTGCCAGCAGTACGGGACAGCTCCTCACCGGGGAGCTGTTTTTT.

J is TRBJ1-1 and V is TRBV5-8; D is undetermined. This CDR3 region has 19 residues. Between the trimmed V and J ends, which lost 5 bases and 0 bases, there was a span of 26 bases. Germline V CDR1 and CDR2: SGHTS, YDEGEE. The chain's CDR3 is CASRPETRRSGHMNTEAFF. In DNA form, the CDR3 reads TGTGCCAGCAGGCCGGAAACTAGAAGGTCGGGCCACATGAACACTGAAGCTTTCTTT.

The chain combines TRBV11-1 with TRBJ2-1, with D maybe TRBD1 (6 bases). Looked up from germline, CDR1 is SGHAT and CDR2 is FQDESV (reference sequence). Trimming left V 1 base short and J 8 bases short, with 9 bases between. The CDR3 has 13 residues. This CDR3 is CASSLDRVDEQFF. The CDR3 DNA reads TGTGCCAGCAGCTTAGACAGGGTCGATGAGCAGTTCTTC.

The chain couples TRBV6-6 to TRBJ2-3; 10 positions match TRBD2. Germline values: CDR1 MNHNY, CDR2 SVGAGI (reference sequence). J was trimmed by 3 bases and V by 5 bases; bases with no gene match: 8. The CDR3 loop spans 16 amino acids. The DNA for the CDR3 is TGTGCCAGCAGTCTTGGTCCTAGCGGGAGAACAGATACGCAGTATTTT. Amino acid sequence: CASSLGPSGRTDTQYF.

The chain combines TRBV7-3 with TRBJ2-2, with TRBD1 matching 8 bases. The CDR3 consists of 13 residues. J gave up 6 bases and V 4 bases, and 1 base lay outside the gene matches. Germline V gene sequence: CDR1 SGHTA, CDR2 FQGTGA. CDR3 sequence reads: CASSSQGAGELFF. CDR3 coding DNA: TGTGCCAGCAGCTCACAGGGGGCCGGGGAGCTGTTTTTT.

CDR3: CASSRTGGQPQHF. The CDR3 DNA sequence: TGTGCCAGTAGTCGGACAGGGGGTCAGCCCCAGCATTTT. The chain combines TRBV19 with TRBJ1-5, with 10 bases matching TRBD1. Per the germline V gene, CDR1 is LNHDA and CDR2 is SQIVND (reference sequence). Trimming at V came to 5 bases and at J to 6 bases, leaving 1 base not matched to a gene. This CDR3 comprises 13 residues.

There are a few counts of this clone. V gene TRBV30 combines with J gene TRBJ1-6; D perhaps matches TRBD1 (5 bases). Germline-derived CDR1 and CDR2 are GTSNPN and SVGIG (reference sequence). CDR3 length: 15 amino acids. V lost 0 bases, J lost 5 bases, and 11 bases lay in between. CDR3: CAWSVGATNNSPLHF. CDR3 sequence (DNA): TGTGCCTGGAGTGTAGGGGCAACGAATAATTCACCCCTCCACTTT.

This chain uses TRBV7-3 with TRBJ2-1; 9 bases agree with TRBD2. CDR1 and CDR2 from the germline V gene are SGHTA and FQGTGA. V lost 5 bases, J lost 4 bases, and 6 bases stayed unmatched. CDR3 length: 15 residues. CDR3 in amino acids: CASSILAGLYNEQFF. The CDR3 bases are TGTGCCAGCAGCATACTAGCGGGTCTTTACAATGAGCAGTTCTTC. Complete variable domain (other parts from reference TRBV7-3 and TRBJ2-1): GAGVSQTPSNKVTEKGKYVELRCDPISGHTALYWYRQSLGQGPEFLIYFQGTGAADDSGLPNDRFFAVRPEGSVSTLKIQRTERGDSAVYLCASSILAGLYNEQFFGPGTRLTVL.

This clone has a handful of counts. The chain couples TRBV19 to TRBJ1-5; the D is unclear. Germline lookup yields CDR1 LNHDA and CDR2 SQIVND (reference sequence). CDR3 size: 12 residues. Trimming cost V 3 bases and J 4 bases, with 4 bases left between them. Here the CDR3 reads CASSIGNQPQHF. In DNA, the CDR3 is TGTGCCAGTAGTATCGGGAATCAGCCCCAGCATTTT.

The rearrangement links TRBV5-4 to TRBJ2-7; TRBD2 matches 12 bases. Per the germline V gene, CDR1 is SGHNT and CDR2 is YYREEE (reference sequence). V shed 6 bases and J 7 bases; nucleotides not matched to a gene: 5. The CDR3 totals 13 residues. CDR3 nucleotide sequence: TGTGCCAGCACTACTAGCGGGAGGAAAGAGCAGTACTTC. Its translation is CASTTSGRKEQYF.

The V call is TRBV6-5, the J call TRBJ2-3; no firm D call. V dropped 6 bases and J dropped 2 bases, with 6 bases sitting between them. In germline, CDR1 is MNHEY, CDR2 SVGAGI. The CDR3 is made up of 12 amino acids. This CDR3 is CASSSLTDTQYF. The DNA of the CDR3 is TGTGCCAGCAGCTCACTCACAGATACGCAGTATTTT.

V gene TRBV15 combines with J gene TRBJ2-1, with TRBD1 identical over 9 bases. V was pared by 3 bases and J by 5 bases, with 5 bases of the junction left unmatched. This CDR3 contains 15 residues. In germline, CDR1 is LNHNV, CDR2 YYDKDF (reference sequence). In DNA, the CDR3 is TGTGCCACCAGCAGTTCCGGACAGGGGAACAATGAGCAGTTCTTC. Translating gives CATSSSGQGNNEQFF.

The genes are TRBV27 and TRBJ2-7, with TRBD2 matching 8 bases. The CDR3 is 17 amino acids. Germline V gene lookup returns CDR1 MNHEY and CDR2 SMNVEV (reference sequence). V was pared by 0 bases and J by 3 bases, with 10 bases of the junction left unmatched. The CDR3 sequence: CASSLSISRRGDYEQYF. The CDR3 region has the DNA TGTGCCAGCAGTTTATCTATTTCACGGCGGGGGGACTACGAGCAGTACTTC.

The V call is TRBV6-5, the J call TRBJ1-4, with no clear D. From germline, CDR1 is MNHEY and CDR2 SVGAGI. Trimming removed 6 bases at V and 8 bases at J, with 7 bases between. The CDR3 consists of 11 residues. CDR3 protein: CASRGGEKLFF. CDR3 bases: TGTGCCAGCAGGGGAGGGGAAAAACTGTTTTTT.

V is TRBV6-5 and J is TRBJ2-3; 9 bases agree with TRBD1. The length of the CDR3 is 15 residues. J was trimmed by 1 base and V by 7 bases; bases with no gene match: 6. Germline V gives CDR1 MNHEY, CDR2 SVGAGI. The chain's CDR3 is CASNPWTGGTDTQYF. DNA of the CDR3: TGTGCCAGCAACCCTTGGACAGGGGGCACAGATACGCAGTATTTT.

The chain uses TRBV18 and TRBJ2-7; TRBD2 might be the D (5 bases). Germline V gene data show CDR1 as KGHSH and CDR2 as LQKENI. The CDR3 is 13 residues long. The ends were cut back, 5 bases at V and 5 bases at J, with 13 bases in the middle. The CDR3 DNA sequence: TGTGCCAGCTCAGACTCTAGAGGGAACGAGCAGTACTTC. Its protein product is CASSDSRGNEQYF.

The chain carries TRBV2 and TRBJ2-1, with 14 bases lining up with TRBD2. The CDR3 runs to 16 residues. V dropped 8 bases and J dropped 8; count of bases not matched to a gene: 11. CDR1 and CDR2 (germline): SNHLY, FYNNEI. The CDR3 spells CASWTSGGNVRDEQFF. The CDR3 DNA is TGTGCCAGCTGGACTAGCGGGGGGAACGTGCGGGATGAGCAGTTCTTC. Full variable domain (missing parts from reference TRBV2 and TRBJ2-1): EPEVTQTPSHQVTQMGQEVILRCVPISNHLYFYWYRQILGQKVEFLVSFYNNEISEKSEIFDDQFSVERPDGSNFTLKIRSTKLEDSAMYFCASWTSGGNVRDEQFFGPGTRLTVL.

The J gene is TRBJ1-6, the V gene TRBV5-6; 7 bases fit TRBD1. The trim removed 2 bases at V and 9 bases at J, leaving 17 bases unmatched. CDR3 length: 18 amino acids. The V gene's germline CDR1 is SGHDT and CDR2 YYEEEE. CDR3 sequence: CASSLWTGTRGKGSPLHF. CDR3 coding DNA: TGTGCCAGCAGCTTATGGACAGGTACCCGAGGGAAAGGTTCACCCCTCCACTTT.

This chain links TRBV27 with TRBJ2-6; 9 bases are a match to TRBD1. Germline V gives CDR1 MNHEY, CDR2 SMNVEV (reference sequence). V was pared by 6 bases and J by 4 bases, with 16 bases of the junction left unmatched. CDR3 size: 19 residues. The CDR3 loop reads CASSRNPTGGPRGANVLTF. The CDR3 DNA sequence: TGTGCCAGCAGCCGTAACCCGACAGGGGGACCCCGGGGGGCCAACGTCCTGACTTTC.

The chain has TRBV11-2 and TRBJ2-7; 7 bases are a match to TRBD1. Per the germline V gene, CDR1 is SGHAT and CDR2 is FQNNGV. Unmatched junction bases numbered 15, after V lost 7 bases and J lost 3 bases. This CDR3 region has 16 residues. The CDR3 region is CASNPWGPGQFYEQYF. CDR3 DNA: TGTGCCAGCAACCCTTGGGGTCCGGGACAGTTCTACGAGCAGTACTTC.

V usage is TRBV9 and J usage is TRBJ2-5, with 7 positions matching TRBD2. Germline assignment: CDR1 SGDLS and CDR2 YYNGEE. CDR3 length: 14 amino acids. V lost 2 bases to trimming and J lost 1 base; unmatched junction nucleotides: 2. CDR3: CASSVGGGQETQYF. DNA of the CDR3: TGTGCCAGCAGCGTCGGCGGGGGCCAAGAGACCCAGTACTTC.

This clone was recorded once. V usage is TRBV11-2 and J usage is TRBJ2-7; TRBD1 might be the D (5 bases). CDR1 and CDR2 from the germline V gene are SGHAT and FQNNGV. V was trimmed by 3 bases and J by 0 bases, leaving 9 bases between them. The CDR3 spans 14 residues. CDR3 sequence reads: CASSFNRLSYEQYF. CDR3 coding DNA: TGTGCCAGCAGCTTTAACAGGCTCTCCTACGAGCAGTACTTC.